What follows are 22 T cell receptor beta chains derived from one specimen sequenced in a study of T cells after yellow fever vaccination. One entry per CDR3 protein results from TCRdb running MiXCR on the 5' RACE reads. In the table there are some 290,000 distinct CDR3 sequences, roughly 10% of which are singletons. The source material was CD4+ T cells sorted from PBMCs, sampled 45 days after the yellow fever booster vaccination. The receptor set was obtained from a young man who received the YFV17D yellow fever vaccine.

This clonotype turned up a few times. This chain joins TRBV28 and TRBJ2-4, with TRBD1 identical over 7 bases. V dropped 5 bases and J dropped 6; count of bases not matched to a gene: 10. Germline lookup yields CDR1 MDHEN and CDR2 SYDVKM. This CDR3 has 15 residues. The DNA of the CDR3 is TGTGCCAGCAGTGTACAGCACAGGGGTGGAAACATTCAGTACTTC. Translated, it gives CASSVQHRGGNIQYF.

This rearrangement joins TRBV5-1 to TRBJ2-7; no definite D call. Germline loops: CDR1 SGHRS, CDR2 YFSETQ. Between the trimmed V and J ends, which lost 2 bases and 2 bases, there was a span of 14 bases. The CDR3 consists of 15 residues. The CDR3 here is CASSFEPGSPYEQYF. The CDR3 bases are TGCGCCAGCAGCTTTGAGCCCGGTAGCCCCTACGAGCAGTACTTC.

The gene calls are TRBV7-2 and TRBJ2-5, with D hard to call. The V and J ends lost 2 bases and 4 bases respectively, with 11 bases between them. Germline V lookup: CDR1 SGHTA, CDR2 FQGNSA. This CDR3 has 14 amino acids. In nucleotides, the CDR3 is TGTGCCAGCAGCTTATCGGCCTCCCTAGAGACCCAGTACTTC. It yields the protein CASSLSASLETQYF.

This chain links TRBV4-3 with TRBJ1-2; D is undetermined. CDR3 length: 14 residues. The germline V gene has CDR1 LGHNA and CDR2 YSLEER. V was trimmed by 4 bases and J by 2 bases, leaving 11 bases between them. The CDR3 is CASSRDGPNYGYTF. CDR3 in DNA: TGCGCCAGCAGCCGAGACGGACCAAACTATGGCTACACCTTC.

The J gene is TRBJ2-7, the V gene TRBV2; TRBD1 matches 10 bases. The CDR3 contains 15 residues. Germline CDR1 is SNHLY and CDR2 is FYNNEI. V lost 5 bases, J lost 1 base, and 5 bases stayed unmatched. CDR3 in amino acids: CASSRTGQGSYEQYF. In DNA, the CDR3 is TGTGCCAGCAGTCGAACGGGACAGGGGTCCTACGAGCAGTACTTC.

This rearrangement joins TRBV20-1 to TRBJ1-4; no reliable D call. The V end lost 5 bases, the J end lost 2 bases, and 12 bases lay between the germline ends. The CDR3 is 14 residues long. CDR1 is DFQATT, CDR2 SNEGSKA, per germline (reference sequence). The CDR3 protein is CSASNPATNEKLFF. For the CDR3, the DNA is TGCAGTGCTTCAAACCCTGCGACTAATGAAAAACTGTTTTTT.

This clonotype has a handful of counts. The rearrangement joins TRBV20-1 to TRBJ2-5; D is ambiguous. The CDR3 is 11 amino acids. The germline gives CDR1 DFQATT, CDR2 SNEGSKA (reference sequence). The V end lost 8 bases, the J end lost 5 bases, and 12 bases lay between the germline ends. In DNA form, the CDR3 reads TGCAGTTTTTTATTGGGGGAGACCCAGTACTTC. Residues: CSFLLGETQYF.

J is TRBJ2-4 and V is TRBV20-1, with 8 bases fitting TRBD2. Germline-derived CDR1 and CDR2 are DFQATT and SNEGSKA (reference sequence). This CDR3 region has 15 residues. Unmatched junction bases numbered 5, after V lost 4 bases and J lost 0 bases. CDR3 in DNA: TGCAGTGCTATCAATAGCGGGACAGCCAAAAACATTCAGTACTTC. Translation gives CSAINSGTAKNIQYF.

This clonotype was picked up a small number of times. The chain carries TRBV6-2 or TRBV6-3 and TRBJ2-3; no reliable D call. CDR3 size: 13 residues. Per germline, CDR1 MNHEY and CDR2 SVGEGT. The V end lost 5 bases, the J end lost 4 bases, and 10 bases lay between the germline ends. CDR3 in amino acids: CASSPHSPDTQYF. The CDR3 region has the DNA TGTGCCAGCAGTCCCCACTCCCCAGATACGCAGTATTTT.

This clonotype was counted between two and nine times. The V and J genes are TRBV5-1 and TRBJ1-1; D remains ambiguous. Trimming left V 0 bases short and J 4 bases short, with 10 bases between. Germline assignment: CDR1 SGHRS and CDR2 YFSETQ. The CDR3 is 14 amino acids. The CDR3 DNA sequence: TGCGCCAGCAGCTTGGAATCGACGGGCACTGAAGCTTTCTTT. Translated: CASSLESTGTEAFF.

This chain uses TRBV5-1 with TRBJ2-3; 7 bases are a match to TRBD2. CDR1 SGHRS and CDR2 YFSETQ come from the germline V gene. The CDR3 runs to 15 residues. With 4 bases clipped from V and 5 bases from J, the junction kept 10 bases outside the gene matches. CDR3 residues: CASSIAGVRGDTQYF. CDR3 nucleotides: TGCGCCAGCAGCATAGCGGGCGTAAGGGGAGATACGCAGTATTTT.

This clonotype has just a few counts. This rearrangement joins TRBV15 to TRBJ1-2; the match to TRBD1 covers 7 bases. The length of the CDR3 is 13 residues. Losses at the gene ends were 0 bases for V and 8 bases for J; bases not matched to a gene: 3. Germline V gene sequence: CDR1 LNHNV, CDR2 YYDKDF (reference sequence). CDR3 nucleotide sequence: TGTGCCACCAGCAGAGAAGGGGGCGACGGCTACACCTTC. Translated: CATSREGGDGYTF.

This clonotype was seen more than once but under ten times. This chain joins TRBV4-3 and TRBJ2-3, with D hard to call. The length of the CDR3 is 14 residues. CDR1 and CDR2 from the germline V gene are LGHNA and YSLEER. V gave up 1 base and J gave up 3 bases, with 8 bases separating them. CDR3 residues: CASSQVGPTDTQYF. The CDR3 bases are TGCGCCAGCAGCCAAGTTGGACCTACAGATACGCAGTATTTT.

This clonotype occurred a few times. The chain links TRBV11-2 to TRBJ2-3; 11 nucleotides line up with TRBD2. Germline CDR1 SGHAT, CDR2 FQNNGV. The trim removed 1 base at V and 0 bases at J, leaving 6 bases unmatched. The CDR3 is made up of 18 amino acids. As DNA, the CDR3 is TGTGCCAGCAGCTTAGGGCTAGCGGGGGGCCCTAGCACAGATACGCAGTATTTT. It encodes CASSLGLAGGPSTDTQYF.

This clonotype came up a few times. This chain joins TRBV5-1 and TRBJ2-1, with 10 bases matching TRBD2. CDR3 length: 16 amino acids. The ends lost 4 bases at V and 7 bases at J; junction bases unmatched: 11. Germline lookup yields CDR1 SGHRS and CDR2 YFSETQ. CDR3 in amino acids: CASSLPSGGVSNEQFF. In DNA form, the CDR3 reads TGCGCCAGCAGCCTCCCTAGCGGGGGAGTCTCGAATGAGCAGTTCTTC.

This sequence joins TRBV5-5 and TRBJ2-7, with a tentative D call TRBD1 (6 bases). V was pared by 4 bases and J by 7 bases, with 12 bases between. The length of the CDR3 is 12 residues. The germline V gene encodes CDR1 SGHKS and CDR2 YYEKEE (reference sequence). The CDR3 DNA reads TGTGCCAGCAGCCATGACAGGAGGGAGCAGTACTTC. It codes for CASSHDRREQYF.

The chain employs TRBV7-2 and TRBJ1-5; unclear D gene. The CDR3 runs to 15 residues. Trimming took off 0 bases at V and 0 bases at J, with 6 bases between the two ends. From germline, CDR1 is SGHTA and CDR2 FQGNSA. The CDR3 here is CASSLAHSSNQPQHF. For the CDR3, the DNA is TGTGCCAGCAGCTTAGCACACTCTAGCAATCAGCCCCAGCATTTT.

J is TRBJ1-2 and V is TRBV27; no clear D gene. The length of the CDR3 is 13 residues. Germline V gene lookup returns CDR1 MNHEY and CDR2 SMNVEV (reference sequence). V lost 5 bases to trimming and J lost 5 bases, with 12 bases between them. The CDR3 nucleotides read TGTGCCAGCAGTGACGTCGGATTATATGGCTACACCTTC. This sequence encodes CASSDVGLYGYTF.

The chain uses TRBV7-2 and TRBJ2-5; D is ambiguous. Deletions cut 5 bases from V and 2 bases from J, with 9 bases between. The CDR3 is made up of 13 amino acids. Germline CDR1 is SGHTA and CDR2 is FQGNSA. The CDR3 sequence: CASSRFTQETQYF. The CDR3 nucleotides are TGTGCCAGCAGCCGTTTCACTCAAGAGACCCAGTACTTC.

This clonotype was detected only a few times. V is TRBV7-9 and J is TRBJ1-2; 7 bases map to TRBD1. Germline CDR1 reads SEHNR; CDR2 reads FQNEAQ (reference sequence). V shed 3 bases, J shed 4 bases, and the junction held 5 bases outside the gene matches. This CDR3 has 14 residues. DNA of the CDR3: TGTGCCAGCAGCTTCACGACAGGGTCCTATGGCTACACCTTC. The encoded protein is CASSFTTGSYGYTF.

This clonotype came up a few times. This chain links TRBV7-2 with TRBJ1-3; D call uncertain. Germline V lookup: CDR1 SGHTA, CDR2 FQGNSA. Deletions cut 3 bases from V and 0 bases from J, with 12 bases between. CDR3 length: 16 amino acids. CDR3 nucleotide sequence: TGTGCCAGCAGCTTCGGCGGTCCGAGCTCTGGAAACACCATATATTTT. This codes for CASSFGGPSSGNTIYF.

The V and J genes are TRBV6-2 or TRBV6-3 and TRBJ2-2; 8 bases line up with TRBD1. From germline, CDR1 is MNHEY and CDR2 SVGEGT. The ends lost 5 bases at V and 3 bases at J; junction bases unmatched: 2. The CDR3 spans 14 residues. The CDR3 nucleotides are TGTGCCAGCAGTGTACAGGGGGACACCGGGGAGCTGTTTTTT. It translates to CASSVQGDTGELFF.